This T cell receptor (beta chain) is drawn from a study of T cells in Graves' hyperthyroidism and ophthalmopathy. Germline V CDR1 and CDR2: MRHNA, SNTAGT. The CDR3 extends over 14 amino acids. TCR beta CDR3 regions were amplified from RNA transcripts. First-round RT-PCR with HTBI primers amplified the TCR CDR3 region. Using its own MiXCR run on the multiplex PCR reads, TCRdb lists one record per CDR3 protein. The table includes under 250,000 distinct CDR3 sequences, almost 25% detected once. With respect to this clonotype: The junction and the germline gene differ at one end; a read error may be behind it.

This clonotype was obtained from a woman aged 40 to 50 with Graves' ophthalmopathy. The rearrangement joins TRBV6-4 to TRBJ2-2; D possibly corresponds to TRBD2 (5 bases). The material sequenced was blood. The CDR3 protein is CASSDLFYTGELSF. In DNA form, the CDR3 reads TGTGCCAGCAGTGACTTGTTTTACACCGGGGAGCTGTCTTTT.